The 25 T cell receptor beta chains reported below all come from one sample, sequenced in a study of circulating CD8 cells and anti-PD-1 response in melanoma. Sorting of live CD3+CD8+TCRalphabeta+ cells by PD-1 and/or TIGIT gave four subsets. The QIAseq Immune Repertoire TCR panel built the libraries from roughly 16 ng of total RNA. TCRdb redid the calling of the reads with MiXCR, one entry per CDR3 protein. The top ten clones hold nearly 40% of a sample with 130 or so distinct CDR3 sequences, under 15% of them seen once. Sample: CD8+ T cells from PBMCs, taken at baseline or after one month of anti-PD-1 therapy (not recorded which). The receptors derive from a human donor with melanoma.

This clonotype is deemed medium-sized. The chain recombines TRBV5-6 with TRBJ2-3; tentative D call: TRBD2 (6 bases). V was trimmed by 4 bases and J by 6 bases, leaving 21 bases between them. The CDR3 is 16 amino acids. Germline V gene lookup returns CDR1 SGHDT and CDR2 YYEEEE. The DNA for the CDR3 is TGTGCCAGCAGCATTACCGGGACTGGTCTGGAGGATACGCAGTATTTT. Translated, it gives CASSITGTGLEDTQYF.

Sample share makes this clonotype hyperexpanded. The chain recombines TRBV7-3 with TRBJ2-5; 8 nucleotides match TRBD2. The CDR3 is made up of 14 amino acids. Germline CDR1 SGHTA, CDR2 FQGTGA. The V and J ends lost 6 bases and 4 bases, in that order; junction bases with no gene match: 7. CDR3 protein: CASSPAGAGETQYF. CDR3 coding DNA: TGTGCCAGCAGTCCAGCGGGAGCCGGAGAGACCCAGTACTTC.

By frequency in the sample, this clonotype is large (0.1 to 1%). CDR3: CASTSGQGGLNEQFF. For the CDR3, the DNA is TGTGCCAGCACCTCTGGGCAGGGGGGTCTCAATGAGCAGTTCTTC. The rearrangement links TRBV28 to TRBJ2-1, with D perhaps matching TRBD1 (7 bases). Per the germline V gene, CDR1 is MDHEN and CDR2 is SYDVKM. The V end lost 7 bases, the J end lost 6 bases, and 19 bases lay between the germline ends. There are 15 residues in the CDR3.

By proportion, this clonotype is medium-sized (0.01 to 0.1%). This rearrangement joins TRBV19 to TRBJ2-1; 7 bases are a match to TRBD2. Germline V gene data show CDR1 as LNHDA and CDR2 as SQIVND (reference sequence). V lost 4 bases, J lost 0 bases, and 3 bases stayed unmatched. CDR3 size: 15 residues. CDR3 sequence: CASSTLAGSYNEQFF. Written as DNA, the CDR3 is TGTGCCAGTAGTACTTTAGCGGGCTCCTACAATGAGCAGTTCTTC. Using reference TRBV19 and TRBJ2-1 for the parts outside the CDR3, the full variable domain is DGGITQSPKYLFRKEGQNVTLSCEQNLNHDAMYWYRQDPGQGLRLIYYSQIVNDFQKGDIAEGYSVSREKKESFPLTVTSAQKNPTAFYLCASSTLAGSYNEQFFGPGTRLTVL.

This clonotype is classed as large. J is TRBJ1-5 and V is TRBV2; D ambiguous. CDR3 length equals 16 residues. Germline V lookup: CDR1 SNHLY, CDR2 FYNNEI. Trimming took 8 bases from V and 0 from J, leaving 17 bases between them. CDR3 sequence: CASESRPVYSNQPQHF. CDR3 nucleotide sequence: TGTGCCAGCGAATCCCGTCCGGTTTATAGCAATCAGCCCCAGCATTTT.

This clonotype counts as large (0.1 to 1%). The chain employs TRBV28 and TRBJ1-1; 7 bases map to TRBD1. The length of the CDR3 is 14 residues. Looked up from germline, CDR1 is MDHEN and CDR2 is SYDVKM. V lost 7 bases to trimming and J lost 0 bases; unmatched junction nucleotides: 5. CDR3 DNA: TGTGCCAGCATTACAGGGGCGGTGAACACTGAAGCTTTCTTT. It codes for CASITGAVNTEAFF.

On this clonotype itself: The junction departs from the called germline gene at one end, perhaps through a read error. This chain uses TRBV30 with TRBJ2-1, with D perhaps TRBD2 (5 bases). CDR1 and CDR2 from the germline V gene are GTSNPN and SVGIG (reference sequence). There are 14 residues in the CDR3. The CDR3 coding sequence is TGTGCCTGGAGTTTTGGGAGCTCCAACAATGAGCAGTTCTTC. Its translation: CAWSFGSSNNEQFF.

Relative to its sample, this clonotype is medium-sized. This chain links TRBV30 with TRBJ2-1; TRBD2 is a possible D gene (5 bases). Germline CDR1 and CDR2: GTSNPN and SVGIG (reference sequence). Deletions cut 2 bases from V and 0 bases from J, with 8 bases between. The CDR3 spans 14 residues. The CDR3 DNA reads TGTGCCTGGAGTTTTGGGAGCTCCTACAATGAGCAGTTCTTC. This gives the protein CAWSFGSSYNEQFF.

This clonotype is large in the sample. This chain uses TRBV7-2 with TRBJ2-1, with D uncertain. Germline CDR1 and CDR2: SGHTA and FQGNSA. Trimming left V 8 bases short and J 0 bases short, with 5 bases between. The CDR3 contains 12 residues. CDR3 sequence (DNA): TGTGCCAGCGCCGTCTCCTACAATGAGCAGTTCTTC. Its translation: CASAVSYNEQFF.

This clonotype is termed medium-sized. A much larger clone differs from this one at a single base, so this may be a read error. As the CDR3 is not closed by the conserved phenylalanine or tryptophan, this likely results from a read error. The rearrangement links TRBV6-4 to TRBJ2-1; D unresolved. The V and J ends lost 3 bases and 6 bases respectively, with 9 bases between them. The germline V gene encodes CDR1 MRHNA and CDR2 SNTAGT. The CDR3 is made up of 13 amino acids. In DNA, the CDR3 is TGTGCCAGCAGTGAGTCGGAAACCAATGAGCAGTTCCTC. This encodes CASSESETNEQFL.

Within the sample, this clonotype is large. The chain carries TRBV20-1 and TRBJ1-5; 8 positions match TRBD1. With 6 bases clipped from V and 6 bases from J, the junction kept 16 bases outside the gene matches. Germline lookup yields CDR1 DFQATT and CDR2 SNEGSKA (reference sequence). This CDR3 contains 16 residues. The CDR3 bases are TGCAGTGCCCAACAGGGGGATCACGGAGACAGTCAGCCCCAGCATTTT. It is translated as CSAQQGDHGDSQPQHF.

By sample share, this clonotype is hyperexpanded. This sequence joins TRBV28 and TRBJ2-7; D ambiguous. The CDR3 is made up of 15 amino acids. V dropped 2 bases and J dropped 2 bases, with 13 bases sitting between them. Germline assignment: CDR1 MDHEN and CDR2 SYDVKM. CDR3 nucleotides: TGTGCCAGCAGTTTACATGGCAGCCTGGCCTACGAGCAGTACTTC. This gives the protein CASSLHGSLAYEQYF.

This clonotype is judged large. The gene calls are TRBV12-5 and TRBJ1-5; D may be TRBD1 (5 bases). The CDR3 covers 14 residues. The germline CDR1 and CDR2 sequences are LGHNT and FRNRAP. V lost 9 bases to trimming and J lost 3 bases, with 15 bases between them. The chain's CDR3 is CASLFRQFNQPQHF. In DNA form, the CDR3 reads TGTGCTAGCCTATTTAGACAGTTCAATCAGCCCCAGCATTTT.

This clonotype is labeled as large. V is TRBV28 and J is TRBJ2-3; the D is unclear. V was pared by 5 bases and J by 6 bases, with 9 bases between. The CDR3 is 12 residues long. The germline CDR1 and CDR2 sequences are MDHEN and SYDVKM. CDR3 sequence reads: CASSGRADTQYF. CDR3 coding DNA: TGTGCCAGCAGTGGCCGGGCGGATACGCAGTATTTT.

Relative to its sample, this clonotype is medium-sized. CDR3: CASSPGGTSGDTDTQYF. In nucleotides, the CDR3 is TGTGCCAGCAGCCCCGGGGGGACTAGCGGAGACACAGATACGCAGTATTTT. This chain links TRBV13 with TRBJ2-3; 11 bases line up with TRBD2. CDR1 is PRHDT, CDR2 FYEKMQ, per germline (reference sequence). The junction had 9 bases not matched to a gene; V was cut back by 5 bases and J by 2 bases. This CDR3 has 17 residues.

This clonotype is labeled large. The chain couples TRBV6-6 to TRBJ2-3; a weak D match, TRBD1 (6 bases). The CDR3 loop spans 16 amino acids. Trimming shortened V by 1 base and J by 3 bases, and 14 bases separated the two germline ends. Germline loops: CDR1 MNHNY, CDR2 SVGAGI (reference sequence). The CDR3 nucleotides read TGTGCCAGCAGTTACTTTAGCAGGGGTTGGACAGATACGCAGTATTTT. This translates into CASSYFSRGWTDTQYF.

This clonotype is classed as hyperexpanded. This chain uses TRBV9 with TRBJ2-3; no reliable D call. Germline V CDR1 and CDR2: SGDLS, YYNGEE. This CDR3 contains 16 residues. Trimming removed 4 bases at V and 0 bases at J, with 15 bases between. The CDR3 DNA reads TGTGCCAGCAGCCCCGCGCAAAGCACCAGCACAGATACGCAGTATTTT. It translates to CASSPAQSTSTDTQYF.

By share, this clonotype counts as large (0.1 to 1%). The V call is TRBV6-6, the J call TRBJ1-3; D is undetermined. Germline CDR1 reads MNHNY; CDR2 reads SVGAGI (reference sequence). V was cut by 5 bases and J by 2 bases, with 10 bases left in between. The CDR3 consists of 14 residues. The DNA for the CDR3 is TGTGCCAGCAGTACTCAAGGGCCTGGAAACACCATATATTTT. This translates into CASSTQGPGNTIYF.

This clonotype is labeled as large. The rearrangement links TRBV10-3 to TRBJ1-2; TRBD1 agrees at 7 bases. CDR3 length: 15 amino acids. The germline gives CDR1 ENHRY, CDR2 SYGVKD. The V gene end was trimmed by 3 bases and the J gene end by 1 base; junction bases not matched to a gene: 5. For the CDR3, the DNA is TGTGCCATCAGTGACGGACAGGCTAATAACTATGGCTACACCTTC. It encodes CAISDGQANNYGYTF.

By frequency in the sample, this clonotype is large. The chain carries TRBV6-5 and TRBJ1-4; possibly TRBD1 for D (6 bases). Per the germline V gene, CDR1 is MNHEY and CDR2 is SVGAGI. This CDR3 is built from 16 residues. V was clipped by 0 bases and J by 3 bases, with 11 bases between them. CDR3 DNA sequence: TGTGCCAGCAGTTACTCGACGGGGGGGCCTAATGAAAAACTGTTTTTT. As protein: CASSYSTGGPNEKLFF.

The chain recombines TRBV20-1 with TRBJ2-1, with TRBD2 identical over 8 bases. Germline V gene lookup returns CDR1 DFQATT and CDR2 SNEGSKA (reference sequence). J was trimmed by 6 bases and V by 0 bases; bases with no gene match: 13. CDR3 length equals 17 residues. The CDR3 loop is CSARDWQFSGRANEQFF. CDR3 sequence (DNA): TGCAGTGCTAGAGATTGGCAGTTTTCCGGGAGGGCCAATGAGCAGTTCTTC.

This clonotype is labeled large (0.1 to 1%). This chain uses TRBV4-2 with TRBJ2-1; no reliable D call. This CDR3 spans 15 amino acids. Trimming took off 0 bases at V and 5 bases at J, with 11 bases between the two ends. Germline assignment: CDR1 LGHNA and CDR2 YNFKEQ. The CDR3, as DNA: TGTGCCAGCAGCCAAGAACCCCCCGGCGACAATGAGCAGTTCTTC. It codes for CASSQEPPGDNEQFF.

With respect to this clonotype: Given a much more abundant clone one base away, this may be a read error. In this CDR3 the conserved last residue, phenylalanine or tryptophan, is missing, so a read error is likely. The rearrangement uses TRBV7-9 and TRBJ1-4; tentatively, D is TRBD1 (6 bases). The V gene's germline CDR1 is SEHNR and CDR2 FQNEAQ (reference sequence). The CDR3 loop spans 15 amino acids. Written as DNA, the CDR3 is TGTGCCAACAGCCTCATAAAGGGGGGAGATGAAAAACTGTTTCTT. Protein product: CANSLIKGGDEKLFL.

This clonotype is hyperexpanded. This chain connects TRBV28 to TRBJ1-5; tentatively, D is TRBD1 (5 bases). In germline, CDR1 is MDHEN, CDR2 SYDVKM. The CDR3 totals 15 residues. V was clipped by 1 base and J by 4 bases, with 11 bases between them. CDR3 coding DNA: TGTGCCAGCAGTTTATCTTCGGGGCGTAATCAGCCCCAGCATTTT. This codes for CASSLSSGRNQPQHF.

In its sample, this clonotype ranks as large. The gene calls are TRBV7-3 and TRBJ2-3; TRBD1 aligns across 10 bases. The germline CDR1 and CDR2 sequences are SGHTA and FQGTGA. The CDR3 runs 14 residues. Losses at the gene ends were 2 bases for V and 6 bases for J; bases not matched to a gene: 2. DNA for the CDR3: TGTGCCAGCAGCTTAGCGACAGGGGGCGATACGCAGTATTTT. Its translation is CASSLATGGDTQYF.